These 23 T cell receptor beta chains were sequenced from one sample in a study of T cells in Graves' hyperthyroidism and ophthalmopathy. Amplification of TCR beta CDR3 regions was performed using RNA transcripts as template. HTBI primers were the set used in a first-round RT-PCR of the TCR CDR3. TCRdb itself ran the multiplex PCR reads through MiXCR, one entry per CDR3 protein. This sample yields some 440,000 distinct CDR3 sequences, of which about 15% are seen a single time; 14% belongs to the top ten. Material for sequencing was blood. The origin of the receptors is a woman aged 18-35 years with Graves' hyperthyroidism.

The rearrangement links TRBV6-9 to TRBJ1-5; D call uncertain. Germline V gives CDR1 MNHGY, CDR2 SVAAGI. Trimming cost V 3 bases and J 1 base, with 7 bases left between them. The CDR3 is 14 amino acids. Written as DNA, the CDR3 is TGTGCCAGCAGTTACTCGAAGAGCAATCAGCCCCAGCATTTT. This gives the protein CASSYSKSNQPQHF.

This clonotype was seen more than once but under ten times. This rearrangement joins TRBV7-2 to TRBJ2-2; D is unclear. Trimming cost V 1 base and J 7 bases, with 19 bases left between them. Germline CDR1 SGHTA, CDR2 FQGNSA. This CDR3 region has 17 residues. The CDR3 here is CASSLEPKGLALGELFF. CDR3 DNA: TGTGCCAGCAGCTTAGAACCCAAGGGTTTGGCCCTCGGGGAGCTGTTTTTT.

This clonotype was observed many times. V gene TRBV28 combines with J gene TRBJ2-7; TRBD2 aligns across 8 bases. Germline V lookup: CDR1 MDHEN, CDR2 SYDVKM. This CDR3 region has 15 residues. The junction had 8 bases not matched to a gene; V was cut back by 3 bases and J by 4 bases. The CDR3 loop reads CASSFPRGAEYEQYF. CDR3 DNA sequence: TGTGCCAGCAGTTTCCCGCGGGGGGCGGAGTACGAGCAGTACTTC.

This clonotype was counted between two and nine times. CDR3 bases: TGTGCCAGCAGTGAATCGGTAGCGAGCACAGATACGCAGTATTTT. As protein: CASSESVASTDTQYF. V usage is TRBV6-4 and J usage is TRBJ2-3; D may be TRBD2 (5 bases). The V end lost 3 bases, the J end lost 0 bases, and 10 bases lay between the germline ends. This CDR3 contains 15 residues. CDR1 and CDR2 (germline): MRHNA, SNTAGT.

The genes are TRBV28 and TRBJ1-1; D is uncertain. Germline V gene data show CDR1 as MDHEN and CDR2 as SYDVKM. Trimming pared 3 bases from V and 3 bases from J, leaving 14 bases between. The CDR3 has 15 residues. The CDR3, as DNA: TGTGCCAGCAGTTTCTCCGGCAGGACCTACACTGAAGCTTTCTTT. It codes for CASSFSGRTYTEAFF.

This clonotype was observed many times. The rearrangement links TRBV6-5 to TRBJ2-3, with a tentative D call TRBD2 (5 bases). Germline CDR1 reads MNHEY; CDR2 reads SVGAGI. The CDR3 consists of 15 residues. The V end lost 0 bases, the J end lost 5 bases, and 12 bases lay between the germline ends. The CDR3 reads CASSYSAGNRDTQYF. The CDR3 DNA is TGTGCCAGCAGTTACTCGGCCGGGAACAGAGATACGCAGTATTTT.

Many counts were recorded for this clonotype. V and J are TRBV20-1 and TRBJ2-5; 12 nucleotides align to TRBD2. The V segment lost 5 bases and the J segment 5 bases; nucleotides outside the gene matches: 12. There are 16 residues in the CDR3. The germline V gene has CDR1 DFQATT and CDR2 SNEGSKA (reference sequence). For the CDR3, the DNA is TGCAGTGCTGAGGGGGGACTAGCGGGTTGGGTGGAGACCCAGTACTTC. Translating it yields CSAEGGLAGWVETQYF.

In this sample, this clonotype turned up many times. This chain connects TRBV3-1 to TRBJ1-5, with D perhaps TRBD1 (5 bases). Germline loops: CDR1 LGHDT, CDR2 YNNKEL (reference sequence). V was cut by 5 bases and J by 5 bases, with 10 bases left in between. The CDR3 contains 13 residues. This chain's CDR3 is CASSSAGDQPQHF. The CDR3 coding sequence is TGTGCCAGCAGCTCCGCGGGGGATCAGCCCCAGCATTTT.

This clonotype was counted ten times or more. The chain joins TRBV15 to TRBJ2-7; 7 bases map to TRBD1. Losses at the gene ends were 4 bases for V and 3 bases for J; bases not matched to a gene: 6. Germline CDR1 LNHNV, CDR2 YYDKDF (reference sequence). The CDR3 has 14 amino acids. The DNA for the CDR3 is TGTGCCACCAGCAACGACAGGGCAAACTACGAGCAGTACTTC. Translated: CATSNDRANYEQYF. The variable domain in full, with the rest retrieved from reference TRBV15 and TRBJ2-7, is DAMVIQNPRYQVTQFGKPVTLSCSQTLNHNVMYWYQQKSSQAPKLLFHYYDKDFNNEADTPDNFQSRRPNTSFCFLDIRSPGLGDTAMYLCATSNDRANYEQYFGPGTRLTVT.

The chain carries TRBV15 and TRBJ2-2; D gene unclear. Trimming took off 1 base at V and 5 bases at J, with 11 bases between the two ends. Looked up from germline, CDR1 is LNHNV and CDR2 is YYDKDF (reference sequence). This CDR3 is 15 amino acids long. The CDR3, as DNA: TGTGCCACCAGCAGAGGTCGAAGGGATACCGGGGAGCTGTTTTTT. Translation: CATSRGRRDTGELFF.

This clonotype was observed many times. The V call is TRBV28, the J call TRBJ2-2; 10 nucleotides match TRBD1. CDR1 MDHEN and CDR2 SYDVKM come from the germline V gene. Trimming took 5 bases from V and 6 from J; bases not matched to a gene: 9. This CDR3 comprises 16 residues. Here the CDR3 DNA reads TGTGCCAGCAGTCCCGGGGGACAGGGGCTGGCCGGGGAGCTGTTTTTT. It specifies CASSPGGQGLAGELFF.

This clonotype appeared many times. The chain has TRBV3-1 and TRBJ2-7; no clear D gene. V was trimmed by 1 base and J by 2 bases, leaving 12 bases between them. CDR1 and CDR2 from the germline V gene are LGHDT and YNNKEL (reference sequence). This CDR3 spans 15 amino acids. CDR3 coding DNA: TGTGCCAGCAGCCAAGTCCCGATTTTCCCCTACGAGCAGTACTTC. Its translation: CASSQVPIFPYEQYF.

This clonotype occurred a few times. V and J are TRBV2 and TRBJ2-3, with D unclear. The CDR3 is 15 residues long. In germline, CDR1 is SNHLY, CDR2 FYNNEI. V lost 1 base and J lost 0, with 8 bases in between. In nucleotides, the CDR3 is TGTGCCAGCAGTGAAGGTCTCTTTAGCACAGATACGCAGTATTTT. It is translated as CASSEGLFSTDTQYF.

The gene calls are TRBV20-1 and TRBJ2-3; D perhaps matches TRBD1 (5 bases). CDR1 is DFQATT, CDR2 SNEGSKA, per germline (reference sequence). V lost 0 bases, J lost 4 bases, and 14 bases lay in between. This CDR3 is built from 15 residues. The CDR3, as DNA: TGCAGTGCTAGAGATTGGATCGCAGGGCCAGATACGCAGTATTTT. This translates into CSARDWIAGPDTQYF.

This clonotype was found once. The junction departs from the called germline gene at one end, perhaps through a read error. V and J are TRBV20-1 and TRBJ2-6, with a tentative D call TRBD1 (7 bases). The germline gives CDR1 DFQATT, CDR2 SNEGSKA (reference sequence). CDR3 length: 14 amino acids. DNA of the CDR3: TGCAGCGCCCCTGGGGTCAGGGGGGTCAACGTCCTGACTTTC. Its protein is CSAPGVRGVNVLTF.

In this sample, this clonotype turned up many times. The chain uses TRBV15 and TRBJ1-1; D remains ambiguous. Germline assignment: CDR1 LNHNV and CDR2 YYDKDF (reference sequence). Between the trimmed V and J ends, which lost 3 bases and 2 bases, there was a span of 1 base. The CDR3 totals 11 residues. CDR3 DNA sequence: TGTGCCACCAGCAGCAACACTGAAGCTTTCTTT. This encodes CATSSNTEAFF.

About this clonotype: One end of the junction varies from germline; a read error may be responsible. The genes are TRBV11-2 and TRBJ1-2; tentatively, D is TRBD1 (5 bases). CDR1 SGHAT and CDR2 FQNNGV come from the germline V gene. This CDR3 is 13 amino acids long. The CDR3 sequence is CASSQEAGPINTF. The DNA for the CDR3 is TGTGCCAGCAGCCAAGAGGCGGGACCAATCAACACATTC.

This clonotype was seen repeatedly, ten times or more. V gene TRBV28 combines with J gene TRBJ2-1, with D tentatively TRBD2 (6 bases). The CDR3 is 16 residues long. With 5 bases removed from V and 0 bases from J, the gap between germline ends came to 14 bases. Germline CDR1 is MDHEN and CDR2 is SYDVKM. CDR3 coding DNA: TGTGCCAGCAGTCGGAGGGTCCCCCGCTCCTACAATGAGCAGTTCTTC. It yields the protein CASSRRVPRSYNEQFF.

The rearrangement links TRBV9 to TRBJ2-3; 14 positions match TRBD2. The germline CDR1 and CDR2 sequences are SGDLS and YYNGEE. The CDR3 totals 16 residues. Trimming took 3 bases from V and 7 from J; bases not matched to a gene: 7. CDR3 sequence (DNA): TGTGCCAGCAGCGCAATGACTAGCGGGGGGGCGTATACGCAGTATTTT. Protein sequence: CASSAMTSGGAYTQYF.

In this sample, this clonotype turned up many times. The CDR3 here is CASSPRTYQETQYF. The CDR3 bases are TGCGCCAGCAGTCCCCGCACGTACCAAGAGACCCAGTACTTC. The V gene is TRBV5-1, the J gene TRBJ2-5; D remains ambiguous. Germline V gives CDR1 SGHRS, CDR2 YFSETQ. Deletions cut 5 bases from V and 0 bases from J, with 11 bases between. This CDR3 has 14 amino acids.

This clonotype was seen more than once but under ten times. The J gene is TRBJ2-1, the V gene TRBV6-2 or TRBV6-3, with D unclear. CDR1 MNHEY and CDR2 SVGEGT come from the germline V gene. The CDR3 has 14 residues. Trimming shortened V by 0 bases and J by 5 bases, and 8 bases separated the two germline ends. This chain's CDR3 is CASSYSTSDNEQFF. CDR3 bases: TGTGCCAGCAGTTACTCGACGTCGGACAATGAGCAGTTCTTC.

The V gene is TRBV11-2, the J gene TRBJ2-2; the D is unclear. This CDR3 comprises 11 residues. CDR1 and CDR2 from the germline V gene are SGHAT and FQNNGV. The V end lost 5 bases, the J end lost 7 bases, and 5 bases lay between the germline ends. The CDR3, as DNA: TGTGCCAGCAGCCCCCGCGGGGAGCTGTTTTTT. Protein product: CASSPRGELFF.

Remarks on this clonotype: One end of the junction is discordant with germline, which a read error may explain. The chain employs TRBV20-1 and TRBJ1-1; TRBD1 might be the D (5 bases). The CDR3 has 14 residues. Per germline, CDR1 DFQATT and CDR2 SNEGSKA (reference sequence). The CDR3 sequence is CSAGDVGQVTEAFF. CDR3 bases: TGCAGTGCTGGAGACGTGGGGCAAGTCACTGAAGCTTTCTTT.